The source of this TCR beta chain is a study of blood T cell repertoires in COVID-19. Original processing methods: For nucleated cells, counts were estimated from reference gene primer amplification. Libraries were prepared by immunoSEQ multiplex PCR; TCRdb keeps only in-frame clonotypes and omits some of them. The V and J calls and clone size come from that table; D and trimming were worked out from the DNA. The profile shows more than 150,000 clones, nearly 85% of them singletons. V lost 0 bases, J lost 3 bases, and 9 bases lay in between. This CDR3 has 15 residues. Germline-derived CDR1 and CDR2 are SGHRS and YFSETQ.

The gene calls are TRBV5-1 and TRBJ2-2; perhaps TRBD2 as D (6 bases). This clonotype was sampled from a woman between 25 and 40 years old with acute or convalescent COVID-19. Sequencing was carried out using peripheral blood. In nucleotides, the CDR3 is TGCGCCAGCAGCTTGGTCGGGACTGACACCGGGGAGCTGTTTTTT. Translated, it gives CASSLVGTDTGELFF.